This entry lists 8 T cell receptor beta chains sequenced from one sample in a study of T cells in Graves' hyperthyroidism and ophthalmopathy (dated by TCRdb to 2018 to 2020). Preparation of the library involved multiplex PCR. The run used an Illumina HiSeq 2000. TCR beta CDR3 regions were amplified from RNA transcripts. For the first round of RT-PCR on the TCR CDR3, the HTBI primer set was used together with the Qiagen OneStep RT-PCR kit. TCRdb passed the public sequencing reads through fastp at Q25 and MiXCR, retaining productive beta sequences. One record per CDR3 amino acid sequence lists the most common genes and DNA. In this sample the table shows around 620,000 distinct CDR3 sequences, just over 45% of which occur a single time. 15% to 20% of the sample comes from the top ten. Sequenced input: peripheral blood or thyroid tissue (not recorded which). All receptors come from an adult woman with Graves' disease, either hyperthyroidism or ophthalmopathy (not recorded which).

This clonotype was observed at least ten times. The chain couples TRBV27 to TRBJ2-2; the D is unclear. The CDR3 contains 12 residues. The germline gives CDR1 MNHEY, CDR2 SMNVEV (reference sequence). The V and J ends lost 6 bases and 4 bases respectively, with 6 bases between them. In nucleotides, the CDR3 is TGTGCCAGCAGCTTTTCCACCGGGGAGCTGTTTTTT. Its protein product is CASSFSTGELFF.

This clonotype was found many times. The chain has TRBV12-3 or TRBV12-4 and TRBJ2-5, with unresolved D. Deletions cut 5 bases from V and 9 bases from J, with 25 bases between. The CDR3 has 16 residues. CDR3 residues: CASSPARSRLILSQYF. The CDR3 nucleotides read TGTGCCAGCAGTCCGGCCCGATCCAGATTAATCTTGTCCCAGTACTTC.

This clonotype was observed a handful of times. Since no conserved phenylalanine or tryptophan closes the CDR3, a read error is the likely cause. No DNA is shown, since the ends of the CDR3 on it are uncertain; the CDR3 is the one TCRdb lists. The chain joins TRBV14 to TRBJ1-4; the D call in the table, TRBD1, was not verified against the DNA. Germline values: CDR1 SGHDN, CDR2 FVKESK. The CDR3 numbers 11 amino acids, ends counted. The CDR3 here is CASSLGQKLVY.

This clonotype was counted at least ten times. V and J are TRBV9 and TRBJ2-7; 7 bases fit TRBD2. The CDR3 has 12 residues. CDR1 and CDR2 from the germline V gene are SGDLS and YYNGEE. V lost 0 bases to trimming and J lost 6 bases; unmatched junction nucleotides: 0. CDR3 nucleotides: TGTGCCAGCAGCGTAGGGGGGGGCGAGCAGTACTTC. The encoded protein is CASSVGGGEQYF.

This rearrangement joins TRBV7-2 to TRBJ2-5, with 8 bases matching TRBD2. The CDR3 spans 15 residues. V shed 7 bases, J shed 5 bases, and the junction held 12 bases outside the gene matches. Germline values: CDR1 SGHTA, CDR2 FQGNSA. CDR3 in DNA: TGTGCCAGCACCCGCAGGCTAGCGGGTATGGAGACCCAGTACTTC. Translation gives CASTRRLAGMETQYF.

This clonotype was observed many times. The V gene is TRBV11-2, the J gene TRBJ2-7; TRBD1 matches at 7 bases. Germline V gene lookup returns CDR1 SGHAT and CDR2 FQNNGV. The junction had 7 bases not matched to a gene; V was cut back by 5 bases and J by 0 bases. This CDR3 region has 15 residues. This CDR3 is CASSASTGSSYEQYF. The CDR3 DNA follows: TGTGCCAGCAGCGCCTCGACAGGGAGCTCCTACGAGCAGTACTTC.

Comments on this clonotype: Being one base from a much bigger clone, this may be a read error. The chain has TRBV7-9 and TRBJ2-7; D gene unclear. CDR1 and CDR2 (germline): SEHNR, FQNEAQ (reference sequence). This CDR3 region has 13 residues. V was shortened by 5 bases and J by 1 base, with 9 bases between the two germline ends. CDR3 residues: CASSHSRSYEQYF. CDR3 bases: TGTGCCAGCAGCCACAGTCGATCCTACGAGCAGTACTTC.

The chain is built from TRBV19 and TRBJ2-2; D remains unclear. Germline values: CDR1 LNHDA, CDR2 SQIVND (reference sequence). CDR3 size: 13 residues. V lost 3 bases, J lost 7 bases, and 9 bases lay in between. This CDR3 reads CASSIGAGGELFF. The CDR3 DNA is TGTGCCAGTAGTATCGGAGCAGGCGGGGAGCTGTTTTTT.